These T cell receptor beta chains were read from a single sample in a study of OX40 agonist ivuxolimab in advanced cancers. Clones were read by immunoSEQ multiplex PCR, and TCRdb kept only the in-frame ones, dropping some. In the table there are 40,000 to 50,000 clones, about 90% of which are singletons. This specimen consisted of CD4+ or CD8+ T cells sorted from blood, obtained in a trial of the OX40 agonist ivuxolimab. The receptors were sampled from an adult with an advanced solid tumor such as melanoma, head and neck, liver or kidney cancer. Each CDR3 is given with its conserved first and last residue. Each record gives: D gene, J gene, V gene, clone size, CDR3 protein, CDR3 DNA. The D gene is left open where the match is weak. For some rows the clone size is stated as once, few or many, or as a class when expanded; others skip it.

.,TRBJ2-5,TRBV11-2,.,CASSLGVVPLETQYF,TGTGCCAGCAGCTTAGGCGTGGTTCCTTTAGAGACCCAGTACTTC
TRBD2,TRBJ2-1,TRBV5-6,.,CASSLTSGSNEQFF,TGTGCCAGCAGCTTGACTAGCGGGAGTAATGAGCAGTTCTTC
TRBD1,TRBJ1-2,TRBV5-4,.,CASSSGQGAQKDYTF,TGTGCCAGCAGCTCGGGACAGGGGGCGCAAAAAGACTACACCTTC
.,TRBJ2-1,TRBV29-1,.,CSGAERISSYNEQFF,TGCAGCGGGGCGGAGCGGATAAGCTCCTACAATGAGCAGTTCTTC
.,TRBJ2-3,TRBV6-5,.,CASSYVLGTDTQYF,TGTGCCAGCAGTTACGTGCTTGGCACAGATACGCAGTATTTT
TRBD1,TRBJ2-3,TRBV10-3,.,CAISEAGTASTDTQYF,TGTGCCATCAGTGAGGCAGGGACAGCTAGCACAGATACGCAGTATTTT
.,TRBJ1-2,TRBV19,.,CASSTGLRGYTF,TGTGCCAGTAGTACTGGACTCCGTGGCTACACCTTC
TRBD1,TRBJ1-4,TRBV6-5,.,CASRLDRETNEKLFF,TGTGCCAGCAGGCTAGACAGGGAAACTAATGAAAAACTGTTTTTT
.,TRBJ1-1,TRBV28,.,CASTAGGVGKAFF,TGTGCCAGTACGGCGGGGGGCGTCGGCAAAGCTTTCTTT
TRBD2,TRBJ2-2,TRBV30,.,CAWALGLAGAGELFF,TGTGCCTGGGCCCTAGGACTAGCGGGAGCCGGGGAGCTGTTTTTT
.,TRBJ1-4,TRBV13,once,CASSPGPAGGLFF,TGTGCCAGCAGCCCCGGACCGGCGGGAGGACTGTTTTTT
.,TRBJ2-5,TRBV6-5,.,CASSRDQETQYF,TGTGCCAGCAGCCGGGACCAAGAGACCCAGTACTTC
.,TRBJ2-7,TRBV29-1,.,CSVREFEQYF,TGCAGCGTTAGGGAGTTCGAGCAGTACTTC
.,TRBJ1-1,TRBV15,.,CATSREGIVTEAFF,TGTGCCACCAGCAGAGAAGGTATAGTCACTGAAGCTTTCTTT
.,TRBJ1-6,TRBV4-3,few,CASSQGISSPLHF,TGCGCCAGCAGCCAAGGGATATCCTCACCCCTCCACTTT
TRBD1,TRBJ1-4,TRBV6-1,.,CASSPDRVSEKLFF,TGTGCCAGCTCCCCTGACAGGGTTTCTGAAAAACTGTTTTTT
TRBD2,TRBJ2-1,TRBV7-7,.,CASSLGLAGSNEQFF,TGTGCTAGCAGCTTAGGACTAGCGGGGAGCAATGAGCAGTTCTTC
.,TRBJ2-7,TRBV5-1,once,CASSSGPGYEQYF,TGCGCCAGCAGCTCCGGACCGGGCTACGAGCAGTACTTC
.,TRBJ2-7,TRBV6-1,.,CASSELDEQYF,TGTGCCAGCAGTGAGTTGGACGAGCAGTACTTC
.,TRBJ2-2,TRBV5-1,.,CASSPRDGKSGELFF,TGCGCCAGCAGCCCCCGGGACGGAAAGTCCGGGGAGCTGTTTTTT
.,TRBJ1-4,TRBV6-1,.,CASSDPGGLERKLFF,TGTGCCAGCAGTGACCCGGGAGGCCTCGAGCGAAAACTGTTTTTT
.,TRBJ2-5,TRBV7-3,.,CASSLSATGTQYF,TGTGCCAGCAGCTTAAGTGCCACGGGAACCCAGTACTTC
TRBD1,TRBJ1-2,TRBV29-1,.,CSVVQGARGYTF,TGCAGCGTTGTTCAGGGGGCGCGAGGCTACACCTTC
TRBD1,TRBJ2-7,TRBV6-5,.,CASSYSRTGGVEQYF,TGTGCCAGCAGTTACTCGAGGACAGGGGGCGTCGAGCAGTACTTC
TRBD2,TRBJ2-3,TRBV5-1,.,CASSLAVLAGTDTQYF,TGCGCCAGCAGCTTGGCCGTTCTAGCGGGGACAGATACGCAGTATTTT
TRBD2,TRBJ2-1,TRBV9,.,CASSPGRQIDEQFF,TGTGCCAGCAGCCCCGGGAGGCAGATAGATGAGCAGTTCTTC
.,TRBJ2-7,TRBV11-2,.,CASTGPDASGEQYF,TGTGCCAGCACGGGCCCGGACGCGTCCGGCGAGCAGTACTTC
.,TRBJ1-6,TRBV5-1,.,CASRPRTDDNSPLHF,TGCGCCAGCAGACCCCGGACGGATGATAATTCACCCCTCCACTTT
TRBD2,TRBJ2-1,TRBV29-1,.,CSAGPSSGKYNEQFF,TGCAGCGCCGGGCCGTCCAGCGGGAAATACAATGAGCAGTTCTTC